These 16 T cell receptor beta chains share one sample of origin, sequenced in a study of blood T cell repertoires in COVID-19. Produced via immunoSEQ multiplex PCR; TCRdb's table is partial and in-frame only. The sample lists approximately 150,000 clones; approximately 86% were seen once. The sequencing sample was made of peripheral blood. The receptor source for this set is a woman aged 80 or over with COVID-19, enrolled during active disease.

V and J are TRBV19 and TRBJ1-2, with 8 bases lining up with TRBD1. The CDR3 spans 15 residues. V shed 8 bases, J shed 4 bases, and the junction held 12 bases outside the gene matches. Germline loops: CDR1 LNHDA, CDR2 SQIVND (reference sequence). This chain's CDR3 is CASSPRGQGRYGYTF. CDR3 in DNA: TGTGCCAGTTCACCCAGGGGGCAGGGGCGCTATGGCTACACCTTC.

Here the CDR3 reads CASSRGSFTEAFF. The CDR3 nucleotides are TGTGCCAGCAGCCGGGGGAGCTTCACTGAAGCTTTCTTT. The J gene is TRBJ1-1, the V gene TRBV5-5, with D maybe TRBD1 (5 bases). Between the trimmed V and J ends, which lost 4 bases and 4 bases, there was a span of 11 bases. Germline V gives CDR1 SGHKS, CDR2 YYEKEE (reference sequence). This CDR3 has 13 amino acids.

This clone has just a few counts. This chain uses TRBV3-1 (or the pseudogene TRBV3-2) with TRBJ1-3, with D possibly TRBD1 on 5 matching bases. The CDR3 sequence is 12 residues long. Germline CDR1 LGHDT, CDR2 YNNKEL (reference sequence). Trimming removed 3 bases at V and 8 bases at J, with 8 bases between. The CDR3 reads CASSQQGHTIYF. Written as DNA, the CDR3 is TGTGCCAGCAGCCAGCAGGGCCACACCATATATTTT.

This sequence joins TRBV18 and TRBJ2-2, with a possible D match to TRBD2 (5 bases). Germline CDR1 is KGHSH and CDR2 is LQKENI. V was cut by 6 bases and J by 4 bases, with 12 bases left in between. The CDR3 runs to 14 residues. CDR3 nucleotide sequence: TGTGCCAGCTCCGGGTTGGCGGGCACCGGGGAGCTGTTTTTT. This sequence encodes CASSGLAGTGELFF.

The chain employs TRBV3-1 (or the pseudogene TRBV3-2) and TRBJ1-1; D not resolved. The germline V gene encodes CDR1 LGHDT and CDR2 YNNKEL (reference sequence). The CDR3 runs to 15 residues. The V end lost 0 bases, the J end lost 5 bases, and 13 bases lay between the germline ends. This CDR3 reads CASSQDLFLWTEAFF. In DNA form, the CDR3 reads TGTGCCAGCAGCCAAGACCTATTTCTTTGGACTGAAGCTTTCTTT.

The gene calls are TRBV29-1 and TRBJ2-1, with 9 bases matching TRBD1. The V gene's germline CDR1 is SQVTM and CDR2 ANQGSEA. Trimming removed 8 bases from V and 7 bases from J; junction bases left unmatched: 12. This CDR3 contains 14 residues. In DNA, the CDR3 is TGCAGCTCAGAGACAGGGGGGGGAGGGAATGAGCAGTTCTTC. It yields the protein CSSETGGGGNEQFF.

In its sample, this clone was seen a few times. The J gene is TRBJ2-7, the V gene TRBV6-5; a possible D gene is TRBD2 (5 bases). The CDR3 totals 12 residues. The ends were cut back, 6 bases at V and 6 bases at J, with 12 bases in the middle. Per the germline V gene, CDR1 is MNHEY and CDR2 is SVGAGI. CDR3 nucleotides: TGTGCCAGCAGCTGGCCCCGGGGCGAGCAGTACTTC. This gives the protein CASSWPRGEQYF.

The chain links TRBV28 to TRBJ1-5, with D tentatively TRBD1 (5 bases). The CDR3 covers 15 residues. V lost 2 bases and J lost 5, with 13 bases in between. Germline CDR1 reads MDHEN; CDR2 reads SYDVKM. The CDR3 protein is CASSLGQGNDQPQHF. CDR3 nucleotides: TGTGCCAGCAGTTTAGGTCAGGGAAACGATCAGCCCCAGCATTTT.

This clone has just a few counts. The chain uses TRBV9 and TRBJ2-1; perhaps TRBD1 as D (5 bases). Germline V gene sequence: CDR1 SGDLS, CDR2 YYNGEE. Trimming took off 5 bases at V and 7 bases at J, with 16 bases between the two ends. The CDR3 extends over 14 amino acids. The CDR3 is CASSSGVTGNEQFF. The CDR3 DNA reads TGTGCCAGCAGTTCCGGAGTAACAGGAAATGAGCAGTTCTTC.

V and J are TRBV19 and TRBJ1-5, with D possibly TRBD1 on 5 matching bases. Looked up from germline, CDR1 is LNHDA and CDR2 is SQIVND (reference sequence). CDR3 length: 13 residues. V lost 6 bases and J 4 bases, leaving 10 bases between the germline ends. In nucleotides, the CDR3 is TGTGCCAGTAGAACAGGCTTAAATCAGCCCCAGCATTTT. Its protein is CASRTGLNQPQHF.

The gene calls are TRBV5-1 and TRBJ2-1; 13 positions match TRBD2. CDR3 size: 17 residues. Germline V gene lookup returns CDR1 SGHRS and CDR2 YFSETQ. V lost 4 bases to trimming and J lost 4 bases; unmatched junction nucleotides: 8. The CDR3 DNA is TGCGCCAGCAGCCACGGGACTAGCGGGACCGGGTACAATGAGCAGTTCTTC. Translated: CASSHGTSGTGYNEQFF.

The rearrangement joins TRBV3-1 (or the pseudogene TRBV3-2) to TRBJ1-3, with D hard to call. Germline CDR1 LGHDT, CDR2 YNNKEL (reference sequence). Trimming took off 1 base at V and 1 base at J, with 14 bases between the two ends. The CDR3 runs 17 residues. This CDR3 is CASSQGTPYTSGNTIYF. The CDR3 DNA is TGTGCCAGCAGCCAAGGCACCCCCTATACGTCTGGAAACACCATATATTTT.

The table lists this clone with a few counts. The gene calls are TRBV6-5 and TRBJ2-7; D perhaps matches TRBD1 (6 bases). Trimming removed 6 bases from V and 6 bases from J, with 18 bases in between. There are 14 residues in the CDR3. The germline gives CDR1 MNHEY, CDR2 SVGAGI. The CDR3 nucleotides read TGTGCCAGCAGATTCGAACAGGGTTTGGGCGAGCAGTACTTC. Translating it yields CASRFEQGLGEQYF.

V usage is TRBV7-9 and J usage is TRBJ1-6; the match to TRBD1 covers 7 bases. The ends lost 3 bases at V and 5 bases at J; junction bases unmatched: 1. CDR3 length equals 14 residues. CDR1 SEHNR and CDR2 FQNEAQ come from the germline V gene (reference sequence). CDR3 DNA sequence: TGTGCCAGCAGCTTGGGACAGAATAATTCACCCCTCCACTTT. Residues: CASSLGQNNSPLHF.

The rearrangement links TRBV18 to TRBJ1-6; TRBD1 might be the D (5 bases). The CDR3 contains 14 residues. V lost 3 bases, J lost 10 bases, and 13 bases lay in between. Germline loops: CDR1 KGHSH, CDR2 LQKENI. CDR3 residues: CASSPAREGSPLHF. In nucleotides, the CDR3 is TGTGCCAGCTCACCGGCCAGGGAGGGGTCACCCCTCCACTTT. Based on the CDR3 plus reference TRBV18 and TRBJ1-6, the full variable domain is NAGVMQNPRHLVRRRGQEARLRCSPMKGHSHVYWYRQLPEEGLKFMVYLQKENIIDESGMPKERFSAEFPKEGPSILRIQQVVRGDSAAYFCASSPAREGSPLHFGNGTRLTVT.

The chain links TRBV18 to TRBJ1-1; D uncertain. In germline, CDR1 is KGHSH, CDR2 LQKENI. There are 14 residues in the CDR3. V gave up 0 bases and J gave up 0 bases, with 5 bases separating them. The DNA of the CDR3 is TGTGCCAGCTCACCACCACTGATGAACACTGAAGCTTTCTTT. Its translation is CASSPPLMNTEAFF.